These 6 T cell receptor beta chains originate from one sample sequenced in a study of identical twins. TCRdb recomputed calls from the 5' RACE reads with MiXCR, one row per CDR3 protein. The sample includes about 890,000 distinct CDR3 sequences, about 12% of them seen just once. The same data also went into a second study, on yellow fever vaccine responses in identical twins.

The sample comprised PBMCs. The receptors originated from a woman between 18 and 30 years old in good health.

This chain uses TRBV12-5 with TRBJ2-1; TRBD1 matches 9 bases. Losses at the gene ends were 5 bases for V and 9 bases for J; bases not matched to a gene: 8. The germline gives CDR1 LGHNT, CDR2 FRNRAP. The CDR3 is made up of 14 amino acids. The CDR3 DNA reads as TGTGCTAGTGGTGGGGGACAGGGAGGCGGTGAGCAGTTCTTC. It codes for CASGGGQGGGEQFF.

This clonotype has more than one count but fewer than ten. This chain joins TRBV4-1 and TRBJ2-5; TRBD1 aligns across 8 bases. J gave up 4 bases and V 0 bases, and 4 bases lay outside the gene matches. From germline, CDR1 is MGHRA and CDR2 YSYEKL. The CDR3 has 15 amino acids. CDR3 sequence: CASSQEDREVETQYF. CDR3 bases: TGCGCCAGCAGCCAAGAGGACAGGGAGGTAGAGACCCAGTACTTC.

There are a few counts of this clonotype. CDR3 in DNA: TGTGCCAGCAACACTTTAGTTGACTCTCGGACCTCGACAACTTACAATGAGCAGTTCTTC. Translation gives CASNTLVDSRTSTTYNEQFF. The chain combines TRBV28 with TRBJ2-1; D uncertain. The CDR3 is made up of 20 amino acids. V lost 7 bases to trimming and J lost 4 bases, with 32 bases between them. From germline, CDR1 is MDHEN and CDR2 SYDVKM. The complete variable domain, with remaining parts taken from reference TRBV28 and TRBJ2-1, reads DVKVTQSSRYLVKRTGEKVFLECVQDMDHENMFWYRQDPGLGLRLIYFSYDVKMKEKGDIPEGYSVSREKKERFSLILESASTNQTSMYLCASNTLVDSRTSTTYNEQFFGPGTRLTVL.

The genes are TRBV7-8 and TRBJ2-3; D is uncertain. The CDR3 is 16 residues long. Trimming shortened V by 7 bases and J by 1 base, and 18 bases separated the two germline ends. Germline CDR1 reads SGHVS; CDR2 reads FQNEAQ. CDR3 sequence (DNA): TGTGCCAGCACACCCCTGGGTAGATCGGGCACAGATACGCAGTATTTT. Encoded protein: CASTPLGRSGTDTQYF.

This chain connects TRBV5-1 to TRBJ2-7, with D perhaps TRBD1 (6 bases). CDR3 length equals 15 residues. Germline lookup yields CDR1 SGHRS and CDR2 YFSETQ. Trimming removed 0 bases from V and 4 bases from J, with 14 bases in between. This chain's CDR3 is CASSLGDIRQYEQYF. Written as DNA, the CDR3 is TGCGCCAGCAGCTTGGGGGACATTAGACAATACGAGCAGTACTTC.

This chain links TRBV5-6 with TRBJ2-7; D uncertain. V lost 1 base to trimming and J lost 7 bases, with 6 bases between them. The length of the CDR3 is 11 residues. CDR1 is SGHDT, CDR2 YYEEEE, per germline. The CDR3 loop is CASSLFQEQYV. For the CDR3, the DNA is TGTGCCAGCAGCTTGTTTCAGGAGCAGTACGTC.